The entry below describes one TCR beta chain. The V end lost 5 bases, the J end lost 4 bases, and 16 bases lay between the germline ends. Germline loops: CDR1 SGHAT, CDR2 FQNNGV. CDR3 length equals 15 residues. The sample belongs to a study of patients and donors after allogeneic stem cell transplantation. MiXCR, run by TCRdb on the RT-PCR reads, gives a single entry per CDR3 protein. The sample holds 150,000 to 200,000 distinct CDR3 sequences, approximately 28% seen once. The sequence was obtained from a human donor who was either an allogeneic HSCT recipient or a stem cell or donor lymphocyte infusion donor (not recorded which). It is not recorded whose cells these are; they may come from a transplant donor. The chain combines TRBV11-2 with TRBJ2-3; D is uncertain. Sequenced material: blood, either unsorted or a sorted T cell fraction (not recorded which). In DNA form, the CDR3 reads TGTGCCAGCAGCCAACACAGCGTCGGCCCAGATACGCAGTATTTT. Translated: CASSQHSVGPDTQYF.